These 2 T cell receptor beta chains came from one sample sequenced in a study of memory CD4+ T cells and cytomegalovirus serostatus. Single viable CD3+CD4+CD8-CD45RO+ cells were sorted as the memory CD4+ T cells. The data were produced by immunoSEQ multiplex PCR, yet TCRdb's version contains in-frame clones alone and is incomplete. The data show 55,000 or so clones, about three quarters seen once. The sample taken for sequencing was memory CD4+ T cells from blood. All receptors come from an adult in good health and CMV-seropositive.

The chain is built from TRBV7-3 and TRBJ2-3; TRBD2 aligns across 10 bases. Losses at the gene ends were 3 bases for V and 11 bases for J; bases not matched to a gene: 14. The CDR3 is made up of 16 amino acids. Germline values: CDR1 SGHTA, CDR2 FQGTGA. The CDR3 loop is CASSLGPGTSAYGQYF. The CDR3 nucleotides are TGTGCCAGCAGCTTGGGGCCCGGGACTAGCGCTTACGGGCAGTATTTT.

The rearrangement uses TRBV18 and TRBJ2-3; no clear D. Germline V gene lookup returns CDR1 KGHSH and CDR2 LQKENI. CDR3 length equals 14 residues. V gave up 3 bases and J gave up 3 bases, with 10 bases separating them. The CDR3 DNA reads as TGTGCCAGCTCACCGGTAGGTGGAACAGATACGCAGTATTTT. Residues: CASSPVGGTDTQYF.